The next 3 T cell receptor beta chains were all read from a single sample in a study of control samples from healthy donors and cancer patients. Sequencing used immunoSEQ multiplex PCR; TCRdb keeps in-frame clones, though not all of them. The sample consists of 150,000 to 200,000 clones, roughly 88% of them appearing once. Material: blood. The receptors were sampled from a man between 18 and 29 years old in good health.

V usage is TRBV7-9 and J usage is TRBJ1-4, with 7 positions matching TRBD1. With V trimmed by 4 bases and J by 0 bases, 2 bases remained unmatched. The germline V gene has CDR1 SEHNR and CDR2 FQNEAQ (reference sequence). The CDR3 runs to 15 residues. CDR3 bases: TGTGCCAGCAGCTCAGGGACAGCAACTAATGAAAAACTGTTTTTT. Protein sequence: CASSSGTATNEKLFF.

V gene TRBV7-9 combines with J gene TRBJ2-5; a weak D match, TRBD2 (5 bases). Trimming shortened V by 7 bases and J by 0 bases, and 15 bases separated the two germline ends. The CDR3 is made up of 15 amino acids. Germline CDR1 reads SEHNR; CDR2 reads FQNEAQ (reference sequence). As DNA, the CDR3 is TGTGCCAGCACCCCGAAAGAGGGCGACCAAGAGACCCAGTACTTC. This encodes CASTPKEGDQETQYF.

The chain employs TRBV30 and TRBJ1-2, with TRBD1 matching 7 bases. The CDR3 runs to 12 residues. V was clipped by 1 base and J by 4 bases; unmatched bases: 0. Germline CDR1 and CDR2: GTSNPN and SVGIG (reference sequence). The CDR3 region is CAWSGTGYGYTF. In nucleotides, the CDR3 is TGTGCCTGGAGTGGGACAGGCTATGGCTACACCTTC.